This section outlines one T cell receptor (beta chain) sequence together with its context. The CDR3 runs 14 residues. Trimming at V came to 7 bases and at J to 1 base, leaving 6 bases not matched to a gene. Germline V gives CDR1 SGHRS, CDR2 YFSETQ. This sample was included in a study of blood T cell repertoires in COVID-19. Study summary: Samples of COVID-19 (acute and convalescent) were obtained from the United States, Italy and Spain. PBMCs, B-cell-depleted T cells, or T cells provided the cDNA or gDNA that made up the material.

How the authors handled the data: Amplification with reference gene primers provided the estimates of nucleated cell counts. Clones were sequenced by immunoSEQ multiplex PCR, and TCRdb holds only the in-frame ones, with some missing. Clone size and the V and J calls come from that table; the DNA yielded D and trimming. The sample lists about 190,000 clones, 60% to 80% occurring once. The receptor was derived from a man aged 60-69 years with active or convalescent COVID-19. The sequenced sample was peripheral blood. The rearrangement joins TRBV5-1 to TRBJ1-1; TRBD1 matches 8 bases. CDR3 in amino acids: CASETGTGNTEAFF. The CDR3 DNA follows: TGCGCCAGCGAAACCGGGACAGGGAACACTGAAGCTTTCTTT.